This T cell receptor (beta chain) came from a study of beta chain features in type 1 diabetes. Overall study results and limits: Researchers report that Type 1 diabetes patients had moderately but significantly shorter TCRB CDR3s across all four CD4+ subsets.

This clone occurred a few times. Its cognate antigen is unknown. What was sequenced were expressed TCRB transcripts, since all of the isolated RNA had been reverse transcribed. Profiling relied on immunoSEQ multiplex PCR, and the TCRdb table lists in-frame clones only, not all of them. The sample has 300,000 to 450,000 clones, over 9% seen once. Germline lookup yields CDR1 SGHTA and CDR2 FQGNSA. The CDR3 length is 14 residues. The V segment lost 4 bases and the J segment 2 bases; nucleotides outside the gene matches: 4. Sequencing was performed on central memory CD4+ T cells from blood. The rearrangement joins TRBV7-2 to TRBJ2-7; 8 nucleotides agree with TRBD1. The sequence was collected from a man aged 30-40 years with type 1 diabetes. CDR3 nucleotide sequence: TGTGCCAGCAGCTCACGGACAGGGACCTACGAGCAGTACTTC. Translating it yields CASSSRTGTYEQYF.